This is a list of T cell receptor beta chains from one sample in a study of shared clonotypes between healthy human individuals. Produced via immunoSEQ multiplex PCR; TCRdb's table is partial and in-frame only. Of around 500,000 clones listed, roughly 80% were seen once; the top ten hold 10% to 15%. Sequenced: PBMCs. These receptors came from a woman aged 40 to 50 in good health. Some clones in this sample may be carry-over from other donors' samples. CDR3s include the opening cysteine and the closing phenylalanine or tryptophan. The order of the fields is D gene, clone size, V gene, J gene, CDR3 protein, CDR3 DNA. D genes are given only for firm matches. Clone size appears in some rows only: once, few, many, or a class for an expanded clone.

TRBD1	once	TRBV28	TRBJ1-2	CASRAGGYGYTF	TGTGCCAGCAGAGCAGGGGGCTATGGCTACACCTTC
TRBD2	-	TRBV7-9	TRBJ2-2	CASSFRRLAGSTGELFF	TGTGCCAGCAGCTTCCGTAGACTAGCGGGAAGCACCGGGGAGCTGTTTTTT
-	-	TRBV27	TRBJ1-2	CASSPGQLHYGYTF	TGTGCCAGCAGCCCTGGACAGCTCCACTATGGCTACACCTTC
-	-	TRBV25-1	TRBJ2-6	CASKSDYGSGANVLTF	TGTGCCAGCAAATCAGACTACGGATCTGGGGCCAACGTCCTGACTTTC
-	-	TRBV2	TRBJ2-1	CASSEIGWGRGAQFF	TGTGCCAGCAGTGAAATCGGGTGGGGGAGAGGGGCCCAGTTCTTC
-	-	TRBV7-8	TRBJ1-3	CASSSTVSSGNTIYF	TGTGCCAGCAGTAGCACTGTCAGCTCTGGAAACACCATATATTTT
TRBD2	-	TRBV11-3	TRBJ2-1	CASSLVSGRAGEQFF	TGTGCCAGCAGCTTAGTTAGCGGGAGGGCCGGTGAGCAGTTCTTC
-	-	TRBV10-3	TRBJ2-7	CAISVEPRSYEQYF	TGTGCCATCAGTGTCGAGCCGCGCTCCTACGAGCAGTACTTC
TRBD1	-	TRBV25-1	TRBJ1-2	CASSDRALGGYTF	TGTGCCAGCAGCGACAGGGCGCTTGGTGGCTACACCTTC
-	many	TRBV7-9	TRBJ1-3	CASSLLAGRTGNTIYF	TGTGCCAGCAGCTTACTTGCCGGGCGGACTGGAAACACCATATATTTT
TRBD2	once	TRBV15	TRBJ2-3	CATSRASGSVDTQYF	TGTGCCACCAGCAGAGCTAGCGGGAGTGTGGATACGCAGTATTTT
-	-	TRBV30	TRBJ1-5	CAWSAEGNQPQHF	TGTGCCTGGAGTGCGGAGGGCAATCAGCCCCAGCATTTT
TRBD1	-	TRBV7-9	TRBJ1-2	CASSSRLTGEFGYTF	TGTGCCAGCAGCTCCAGATTGACAGGGGAGTTCGGCTACACCTTC
-	-	TRBV30	TRBJ1-6	CAWSDGGRDSPLHF	TGTGCCTGGAGTGACGGTGGGAGGGATTCACCCCTCCACTTT
-	-	TRBV4-1	TRBJ1-1	CASSQGLPLMWTEAFF	TGCGCCAGCAGCCAAGGCCTCCCCTTAATGTGGACTGAAGCTTTCTTT
TRBD2	-	TRBV27	TRBJ2-7	CASTSKREVYEQYF	TGTGCCAGCACCTCTAAGCGGGAGGTCTACGAGCAGTACTTC
-	-	TRBV7-2	TRBJ2-2	CASSRGDINTGELFF	TGTGCCAGCAGTCGAGGGGACATAAACACCGGGGAGCTGTTTTTT
TRBD1	few	TRBV27	TRBJ1-5	CASSSQGARQPQHF	TGTGCCAGCAGTTCGCAGGGGGCTCGGCAGCCCCAGCATTTT
TRBD2	-	TRBV2	TRBJ2-3	CASRSLAGGPDTQYF	TGTGCCAGCAGGTCTCTAGCGGGAGGGCCGGATACGCAGTATTTT
-	once	TRBV2	TRBJ2-5	CASNQDNQGTQYF	TGTGCCAGCAACCAGGACAACCAAGGGACCCAGTACTTC
-	-	TRBV20-1	TRBJ2-5	CSGQLQEAQYF	TGCAGTGGCCAGCTGCAGGAGGCCCAGTACTTC
TRBD1	-	TRBV7-9	TRBJ1-2	CASSFGTGVNGYTF	TGTGCCAGCAGCTTCGGGACAGGGGTAAATGGCTACACCTTC
TRBD2	-	TRBV11-3	TRBJ2-7	CASSLGSSGPGGWVRYEQYF	TGTGCCAGCAGCTTAGGAAGCAGCGGCCCGGGGGGATGGGTCCGCTACGAGCAGTACTTC
TRBD1	few	TRBV30	TRBJ1-2	CAWTGTGVYGYTF	TGTGCCTGGACCGGGACAGGTGTCTATGGCTACACCTTC
TRBD2	-	TRBV2	TRBJ2-7	CASSASGGSYEQYF	TGTGCCAGCAGTGCTAGCGGGGGGTCCTACGAGCAGTACTTC
TRBD2	-	TRBV5-1	TRBJ2-3	CASSLVLAASTDTQYF	TGCGCCAGCAGCTTGGTCCTAGCGGCCAGCACAGATACGCAGTATTTT
TRBD2	-	TRBV5-1	TRBJ2-7	CASSLSGLAAYEQYF	TGCGCCAGCAGCTTGTCGGGACTAGCGGCCTACGAGCAGTACTTC
-	-	TRBV30	TRBJ2-1	CACLGGNDEQFF	TGTGCCTGCCTGGGCGGGAATGATGAGCAGTTCTTC
TRBD1	-	TRBV28	TRBJ2-3	CASSPRQGATDTQYF	TGTGCCAGCAGTCCCCGACAGGGGGCCACAGATACGCAGTATTTT
TRBD2	-	TRBV4-3	TRBJ2-3	CASSQALTSGRTDTQYF	TGCGCCAGCAGCCAGGCCTTGACTAGCGGGAGGACAGATACGCAGTATTTT
TRBD1	-	TRBV6-1	TRBJ1-5	CASDRQGGQPQHF	TGTGCCAGTGATCGACAGGGTGGGCAGCCCCAGCATTTT
TRBD1	-	TRBV29-1	TRBJ1-2	CSAKDRGHGYTF	TGCAGCGCGAAGGACAGGGGGCATGGCTACACCTTC
TRBD2	-	TRBV6-6	TRBJ2-7	CASSASGRAWSYEQYF	TGTGCCAGCAGTGCTAGCGGGAGGGCCTGGAGCTACGAGCAGTACTTC
-	-	TRBV29-1	TRBJ2-5	CSVANFQETQYF	TGCAGCGTTGCGAACTTCCAAGAGACCCAGTACTTC
-	-	TRBV10-3	TRBJ2-7	CAISPTRDKRSYEQYF	TGTGCCATCAGTCCCACCCGGGACAAACGATCCTACGAGCAGTACTTC
TRBD1	-	TRBV5-4	TRBJ1-5	CASSLGKDRARGNQPQHF	TGTGCCAGCAGCTTGGGGAAAGACAGGGCCCGAGGCAATCAGCCCCAGCATTTT
-	-	TRBV5-1	TRBJ1-1	CASSQRQADTEAFF	TGCGCCAGCAGCCAGAGACAGGCAGACACTGAAGCTTTCTTT
TRBD2	-	TRBV10-1	TRBJ2-1	CASRGIAGELRAYNEQFF	TGCGCCAGCCGCGGAATAGCGGGAGAACTAAGGGCCTACAATGAGCAGTTCTTC
TRBD1	-	TRBV10-3	TRBJ2-3	CAISELQGPTDTQYF	TGTGCCATCAGTGAACTACAGGGGCCAACAGATACGCAGTATTTT
TRBD1	-	TRBV15	TRBJ2-2	CATSRDQNRGRELFF	TGTGCCACCAGCAGAGATCAGAACAGGGGCCGTGAGCTGTTTTTT
-	-	TRBV6-1	TRBJ1-2	CASSEAGLGAGYTF	TGTGCCAGCAGTGAAGCGGGATTGGGGGCTGGCTACACCTTC